The 20 T cell receptor beta chains listed next were all sequenced from one sample in a study of shared clonotypes between healthy human individuals. As defined, naive CD8 cells were CD45RO-negative and positively selected for CCR7, with terminally differentiated effector memory CD45RA+ cells excluded. Here immunoSEQ multiplex PCR was the method, and the copy in TCRdb shows in-frame clones only, minus some. The repertoire holds fewer than 700,000 clones, with approximately 96% as singletons. Sequenced material: naive CD8+ T cells sorted from blood. The receptor set was obtained from a woman in her twenties or thirties in good health.

The chain recombines TRBV7-9 with TRBJ2-1; either TRBD1 or TRBD2 may fit D (5 bases each). The CDR3 contains 14 residues. CDR1 SEHNR and CDR2 FQNEAQ come from the germline V gene (reference sequence). V lost 3 bases to trimming and J lost 7 bases, with 13 bases between them. The CDR3 loop is CASSFSDWGNEQFF. CDR3 DNA sequence: TGTGCCAGCAGCTTTTCAGATTGGGGGAATGAGCAGTTCTTC.

This chain links TRBV19 with TRBJ2-5; perhaps D is TRBD1 or TRBD2 (5 bases each). The tail of the sequence fits TRBJ2-7 better, so the J call may be wrong. Germline V CDR1 and CDR2: LNHDA, SQIVND (reference sequence). The CDR3 runs 15 residues. The CDR3 loop is CASSRARDATYEQYF. CDR3 in DNA: TGTGCCAGTAGTCGAGCTCGGGACGCAACTTACGAGCAGTACTTC.

A single count supports this clone. V usage is TRBV7-8 and J usage is TRBJ2-7, with TRBD1 as a possible D gene (6 bases). The CDR3 runs to 16 residues. V lost 4 bases and J 7 bases, leaving 23 bases between the germline ends. Germline V gene sequence: CDR1 SGHVS, CDR2 FQNEAQ. As DNA, the CDR3 is TGTGCCAGCAGCTCCGACCGGGACACTTCCTTTGGGGAGCAGTACTTC. Translation: CASSSDRDTSFGEQYF.

The chain recombines TRBV6-1 with TRBJ1-5; unclear D gene. V lost 10 bases and J lost 2, with 12 bases in between. The CDR3 length is 13 residues. In germline, CDR1 is MNHNS, CDR2 SASEGT. CDR3 amino acids: CATREGGNQPQHF. The CDR3 DNA reads TGTGCCACTAGAGAAGGTGGCAATCAGCCCCAGCATTTT.

The rearrangement uses TRBV27 and TRBJ2-7, with 11 bases matching TRBD2. The CDR3 runs 15 residues. Germline V lookup: CDR1 MNHEY, CDR2 SMNVEV (reference sequence). The trim removed 6 bases at V and 0 bases at J, leaving 4 bases unmatched. CDR3 loop: CASRLAGDVSYEQYF. The CDR3 DNA is TGTGCCAGCAGACTAGCGGGAGACGTCTCCTACGAGCAGTACTTC.

This clone was detected once. The chain is built from TRBV27 and TRBJ2-5; D might be TRBD1 (5 bases). Germline assignment: CDR1 MNHEY and CDR2 SMNVEV (reference sequence). Deletions cut 5 bases from V and 5 bases from J, with 12 bases between. This CDR3 contains 13 residues. CDR3 sequence (DNA): TGTGCCAGCAGTCTCAGGGTTCAGGAGACCCAGTACTTC. It specifies CASSLRVQETQYF.

The chain has TRBV6-1 and TRBJ1-1; the match to TRBD1 covers 10 bases. CDR1 and CDR2 from the germline V gene are MNHNS and SASEGT. V was pared by 0 bases and J by 4 bases, with 8 bases of the junction left unmatched. CDR3 length: 17 amino acids. The DNA of the CDR3 is TGTGCCAGCAGTGAAGCAGGGACAGGGGCGCTTGGCACTGAAGCTTTCTTT. The encoded protein is CASSEAGTGALGTEAFF.

This chain uses TRBV28 with TRBJ1-1; D gene ambiguous. CDR3 size: 13 residues. CDR1 and CDR2 from the germline V gene are MDHEN and SYDVKM. V gave up 8 bases and J gave up 6 bases, with 16 bases separating them. The CDR3 protein is CASDTGYNAEAFF. The CDR3 bases are TGTGCCAGCGATACCGGTTATAACGCTGAAGCTTTCTTT.

As regards this clone: The sample contains more than one DNA sequence encoding this CDR3. The rearrangement links TRBV9 to TRBJ1-1; D call uncertain. The CDR3 has 14 amino acids. V lost 0 bases, J lost 1 base, and 7 bases lay in between. Germline V CDR1 and CDR2: SGDLS, YYNGEE. The CDR3 nucleotides read TGTGCCAGCAGCGTAGGCTTGCCGAACACTGAAGCTTTCTTT. This sequence encodes CASSVGLPNTEAFF.

The CDR3 here is CSVGGLGSGSTDTQYF. CDR3 nucleotides: TGCAGCGTTGGAGGTTTGGGTAGCGGGAGCACAGATACGCAGTATTTT. The chain links TRBV29-1 to TRBJ2-3; 7 nucleotides match TRBD2. This CDR3 region has 16 residues. Trimming cost V 4 bases and J 0 bases; bases outside gene matches: 10. Germline CDR1 reads SQVTM; CDR2 reads ANQGSEA.

The chain links TRBV2 to TRBJ2-2; D is ambiguous. The germline V gene encodes CDR1 SNHLY and CDR2 FYNNEI. The V end was cut by 1 base, the J end by 1 base, with 7 bases between. The CDR3 has 15 amino acids. The CDR3: CASSEGQVNTGELFF. The CDR3 bases are TGTGCCAGCAGTGAAGGCCAGGTGAACACCGGGGAGCTGTTTTTT.

Written as DNA, the CDR3 is TGTGCCAGCAGCTTAGATAGCGTCCCTGGGTCATACAATGAGCAGTTCTTC. This translates into CASSLDSVPGSYNEQFF. This chain joins TRBV11-2 and TRBJ2-1; D possibly corresponds to TRBD2 (5 bases). Per the germline V gene, CDR1 is SGHAT and CDR2 is FQNNGV. V gave up 0 bases and J gave up 4 bases, with 16 bases separating them. The CDR3 runs 17 residues.

The gene calls are TRBV2 and TRBJ1-1, with unresolved D. Germline loops: CDR1 SNHLY, CDR2 FYNNEI. V lost 4 bases and J 0 bases, leaving 18 bases between the germline ends. The CDR3 is 17 residues long. CDR3 nucleotide sequence: TGTGCCAGCAGTGTAGGAGAAGGGATTACGATGAACACTGAAGCTTTCTTT. Translation gives CASSVGEGITMNTEAFF.

The V gene is TRBV28, the J gene TRBJ1-4; D possibly corresponds to TRBD1 (6 bases). Germline CDR1 and CDR2: MDHEN and SYDVKM. V was shortened by 5 bases and J by 5 bases, with 18 bases between the two germline ends. The CDR3 runs to 16 residues. CDR3 DNA: TGTGCCAGCAGTAGCCTAACAGGGACCTTAAATGAAAAACTGTTTTTT. It encodes CASSSLTGTLNEKLFF.

V and J are TRBV4-1 and TRBJ1-6; TRBD1 might be the D (5 bases). This CDR3 region has 16 residues. With 4 bases removed from V and 7 bases from J, the gap between germline ends came to 17 bases. CDR1 and CDR2 (germline): MGHRA, YSYEKL. The CDR3: CASSPRAGTVNSPLHF. The CDR3 DNA reads as TGCGCCAGCAGCCCGCGGGCCGGGACGGTAAATTCACCCCTCCACTTT.

With regard to this clone: A much larger clonotype is one base distant, so this may be a read error. In the same sample, other DNA sequences code for this CDR3. The V call is TRBV11-2, the J call TRBJ1-1; unclear D gene. CDR1 SGHAT and CDR2 FQNNGV come from the germline V gene. This CDR3 spans 13 amino acids. V was pared by 1 base and J by 1 base, with 4 bases between. For the CDR3, the DNA is TGTGCCAGCAGCTTAGGAGGGAACACTGAAGCTTTCTTT. Its protein is CASSLGGNTEAFF.

The chain recombines TRBV9 with TRBJ2-1; either TRBD1 or TRBD2 may fit D (5 bases each). Per the germline V gene, CDR1 is SGDLS and CDR2 is YYNGEE. The CDR3 is 14 residues long. The V and J ends lost 7 bases and 0 bases respectively, with 11 bases between them. For the CDR3, the DNA is TGTGCCAGCGAGGGGACGAGCTCCTACAATGAGCAGTTCTTC. This translates into CASEGTSSYNEQFF.

The chain recombines TRBV2 with TRBJ1-5; D not resolved. This CDR3 is 17 amino acids long. V lost 3 bases and J 5 bases, leaving 20 bases between the germline ends. From germline, CDR1 is SNHLY and CDR2 FYNNEI. The CDR3 spells CASSDVDGSRHHQPQHF. The CDR3 region has the DNA TGTGCCAGCAGTGACGTCGACGGTTCCCGCCACCATCAGCCCCAGCATTTT.

CDR3 loop: CASRRTDTQYF. CDR3 sequence (DNA): TGTGCCAGCAGACGCACAGATACGCAGTATTTT. The chain has TRBV13 and TRBJ2-3; no clear D gene. This CDR3 contains 11 residues. Trimming stripped 6 bases from V and 1 base from J, with 2 bases between. CDR1 and CDR2 (germline): PRHDT, FYEKMQ (reference sequence).

About this clone itself: The same CDR3 also results from other DNA sequences found in this sample. The chain carries TRBV14 and TRBJ2-7; no clear D gene. Germline CDR1 SGHDN, CDR2 FVKESK. The CDR3 contains 14 residues. V lost 1 base, J lost 0 bases, and 7 bases lay in between. The CDR3 DNA reads as TGTGCCAGCAGCCAAGTGGGAATCTCCTACGAGCAGTACTTC. Translating it yields CASSQVGISYEQYF.